This entry lists 3 T cell receptor beta chains sequenced from one sample in a study of T cell responses to AZD1222 COVID-19 vaccine. Measured with immunoSEQ multiplex PCR; TCRdb has only the in-frame clones, and not every one. The sample consists of some 100,000 clones, 80% to 95% of them appearing once. The input for sequencing was peripheral blood, taken on day 0 of AZD1222 vaccination. The receptors stem from an adult in good health.

The chain employs TRBV18 and TRBJ1-1; possibly TRBD1 for D (5 bases). The V and J ends lost 4 bases and 4 bases respectively, with 16 bases between them. Germline CDR1 and CDR2: KGHSH and LQKENI. The CDR3 has 15 amino acids. The CDR3 loop is CASSHERGRGTEAFF. CDR3 DNA: TGTGCCAGCTCACATGAGAGGGGACGGGGCACTGAAGCTTTCTTT.

This clone was counted a single time. The chain recombines TRBV4-1 with TRBJ2-3; the D gene is possibly TRBD2 (6 bases). The germline V and J ends were trimmed by 0 bases and 2 bases, with 15 bases remaining between them. From germline, CDR1 is MGHRA and CDR2 YSYEKL. The CDR3 totals 17 residues. The CDR3 coding sequence is TGCGCCAGCAGCCAAGACAGAGGTTCGGGAGCCACAGATACGCAGTATTTT. Translation: CASSQDRGSGATDTQYF.

The chain carries TRBV9 and TRBJ1-2, with D possibly being TRBD1 (6 bases). CDR3 length equals 16 residues. The V end was cut by 4 bases, the J end by 0 bases, with 16 bases between. The germline CDR1 and CDR2 sequences are SGDLS and YYNGEE. CDR3 sequence (DNA): TGTGCCAGCAGCATAGGGGGTCAGATGTCTAACTATGGCTACACCTTC. Translated, it gives CASSIGGQMSNYGYTF.